Sequencing of this T cell receptor beta chain was carried out in a study of OX40 agonist ivuxolimab in advanced cancers. The data were produced by immunoSEQ multiplex PCR, yet TCRdb's version contains in-frame clones alone and is incomplete. The table records about 39,000 clones, about 90% of them present only once. On this clone itself: The same CDR3 can be traced to other DNA sequences in this sample.

Germline V lookup: CDR1 MNHEY, CDR2 SMNVEV (reference sequence). The CDR3 runs to 14 residues. V lost 3 bases, J lost 4 bases, and 3 bases stayed unmatched. This chain connects TRBV27 to TRBJ1-5; TRBD1 aligns across 7 bases. The sequence was obtained from an adult with an advanced solid tumor such as melanoma, head and neck, liver or kidney cancer. Source: CD4+ or CD8+ T cells sorted from blood, taken in a trial of the OX40 agonist ivuxolimab. The CDR3 DNA is TGTGCCAGCAGTTTGGGACAGTTAAATCAGCCCCAGCATTTT. Translation: CASSLGQLNQPQHF.